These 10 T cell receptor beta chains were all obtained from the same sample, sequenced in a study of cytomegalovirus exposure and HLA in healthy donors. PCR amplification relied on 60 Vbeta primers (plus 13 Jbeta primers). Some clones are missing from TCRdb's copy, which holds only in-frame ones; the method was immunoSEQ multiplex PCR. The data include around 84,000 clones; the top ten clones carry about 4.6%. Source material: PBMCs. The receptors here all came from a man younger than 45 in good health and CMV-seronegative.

CDR3 in DNA: TGTGCCAGCAATGACCAGGGTGGGATGGATACGCAGTATTTT. Translation gives CASNDQGGMDTQYF. The chain links TRBV2 to TRBJ2-3; possible D gene TRBD1, 5 bases. The V gene's germline CDR1 is SNHLY and CDR2 FYNNEI. The CDR3 spans 14 residues. Trimming cost V 7 bases and J 6 bases, with 17 bases left between them.

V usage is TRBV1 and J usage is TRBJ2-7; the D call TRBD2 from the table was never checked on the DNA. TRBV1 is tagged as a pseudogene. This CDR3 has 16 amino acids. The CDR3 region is CTSSQVPGTLAHEQYF. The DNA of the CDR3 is TGCACCAGCAGCCAAGTTCCAGGGACTCTCGCCCACGAGCAGTACTTC.

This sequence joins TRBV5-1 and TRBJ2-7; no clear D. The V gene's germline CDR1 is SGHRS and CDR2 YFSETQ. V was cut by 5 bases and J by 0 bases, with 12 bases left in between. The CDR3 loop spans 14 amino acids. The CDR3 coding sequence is TGCGCCAGCAGTGCAAGTTTCAGCTCCTACGAGCAGTACTTC. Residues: CASSASFSSYEQYF.

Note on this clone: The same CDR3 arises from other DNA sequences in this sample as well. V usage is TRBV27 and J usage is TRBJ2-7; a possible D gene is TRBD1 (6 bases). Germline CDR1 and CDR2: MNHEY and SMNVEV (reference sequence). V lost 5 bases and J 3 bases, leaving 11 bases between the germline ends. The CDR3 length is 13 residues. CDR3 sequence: CASSVQGSYEQYF. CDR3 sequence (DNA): TGTGCCAGCAGTGTACAGGGTAGCTACGAGCAGTACTTC.

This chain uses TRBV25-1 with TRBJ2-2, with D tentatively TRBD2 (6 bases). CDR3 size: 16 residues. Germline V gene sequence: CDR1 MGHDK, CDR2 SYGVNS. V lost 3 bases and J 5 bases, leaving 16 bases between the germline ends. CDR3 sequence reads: CASSDRGSPGTGELFF. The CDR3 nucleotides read TGTGCCAGCAGTGACCGGGGGTCCCCGGGGACCGGGGAGCTGTTTTTT.

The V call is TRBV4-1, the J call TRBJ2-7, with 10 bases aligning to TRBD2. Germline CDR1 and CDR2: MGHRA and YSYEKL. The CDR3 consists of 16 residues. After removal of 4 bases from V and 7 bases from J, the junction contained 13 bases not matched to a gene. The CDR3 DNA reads TGCGCCAGCAGCCGGGGGGGGAGCGGGAGGGCGGAGGAGCAGTACTTC. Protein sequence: CASSRGGSGRAEEQYF.

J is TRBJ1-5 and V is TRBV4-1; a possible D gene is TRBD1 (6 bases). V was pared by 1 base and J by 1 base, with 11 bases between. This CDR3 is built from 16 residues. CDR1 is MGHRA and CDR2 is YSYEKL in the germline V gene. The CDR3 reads CASSQGRGLSNQPQHF. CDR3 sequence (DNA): TGCGCCAGCAGCCAAGGCAGGGGATTAAGCAATCAGCCCCAGCATTTT.

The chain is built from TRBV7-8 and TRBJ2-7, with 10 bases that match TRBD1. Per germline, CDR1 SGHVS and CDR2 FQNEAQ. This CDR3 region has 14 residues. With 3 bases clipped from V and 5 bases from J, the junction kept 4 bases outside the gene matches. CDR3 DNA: TGTGCCAGCAGCTTCGACAGGGGGCTCCACGAGCAGTACTTC. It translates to CASSFDRGLHEQYF.

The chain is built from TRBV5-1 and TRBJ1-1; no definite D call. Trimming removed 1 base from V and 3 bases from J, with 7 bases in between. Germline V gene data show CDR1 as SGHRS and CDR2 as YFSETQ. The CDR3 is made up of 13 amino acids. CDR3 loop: CASSLTEYTEAFF. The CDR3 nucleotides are TGCGCCAGCAGCTTGACAGAGTACACTGAAGCTTTCTTT.

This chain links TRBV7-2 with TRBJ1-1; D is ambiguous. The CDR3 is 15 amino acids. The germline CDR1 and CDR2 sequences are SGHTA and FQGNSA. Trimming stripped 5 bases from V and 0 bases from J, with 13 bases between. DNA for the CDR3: TGTGCCAGCAGCCCACTTGCAGGAATGAACACTGAAGCTTTCTTT. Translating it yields CASSPLAGMNTEAFF. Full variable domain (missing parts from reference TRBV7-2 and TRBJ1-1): GAGVSQSPSNKVTEKGKDVELRCDPISGHTALYWYRQSLGQGLEFLIYFQGNSAPDKSGLPSDRFSAERTGGSVSTLTIQRTQQEDSAVYLCASSPLAGMNTEAFFGQGTRLTVV.